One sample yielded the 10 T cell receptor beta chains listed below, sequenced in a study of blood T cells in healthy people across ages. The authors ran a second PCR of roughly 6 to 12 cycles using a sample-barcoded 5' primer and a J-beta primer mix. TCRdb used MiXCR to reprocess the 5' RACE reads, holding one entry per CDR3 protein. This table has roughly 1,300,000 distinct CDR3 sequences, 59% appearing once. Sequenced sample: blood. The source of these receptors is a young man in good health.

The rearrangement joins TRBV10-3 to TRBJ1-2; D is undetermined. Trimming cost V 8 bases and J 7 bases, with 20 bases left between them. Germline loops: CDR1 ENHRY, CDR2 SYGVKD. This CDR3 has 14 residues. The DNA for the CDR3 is TGTGCCATCCGGGAAGGAGCCACCGCGGGTGGCTACACCTTC. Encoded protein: CAIREGATAGGYTF.

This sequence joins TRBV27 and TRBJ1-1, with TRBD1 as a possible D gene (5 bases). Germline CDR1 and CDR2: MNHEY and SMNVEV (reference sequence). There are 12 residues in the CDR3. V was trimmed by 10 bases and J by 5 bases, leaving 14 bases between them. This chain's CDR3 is CATKVGGTEAFF. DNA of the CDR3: TGTGCCACCAAGGTGGGGGGGACTGAAGCTTTCTTT.

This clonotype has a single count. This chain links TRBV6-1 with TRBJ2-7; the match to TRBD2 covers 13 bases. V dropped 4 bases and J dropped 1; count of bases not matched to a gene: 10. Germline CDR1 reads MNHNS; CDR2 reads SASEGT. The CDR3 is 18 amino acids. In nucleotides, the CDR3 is TGTGCCAGCAGTGGACTAGCGGGGGGCCTCACGCCTTCCTACGAGCAGTACTTC. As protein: CASSGLAGGLTPSYEQYF.

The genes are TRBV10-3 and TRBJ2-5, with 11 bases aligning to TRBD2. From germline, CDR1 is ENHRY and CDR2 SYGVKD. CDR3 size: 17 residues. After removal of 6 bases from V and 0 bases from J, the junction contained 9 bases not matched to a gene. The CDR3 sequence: CAIRVASGGPNQETQYF. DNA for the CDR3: TGTGCCATCAGGGTGGCTAGCGGGGGGCCCAACCAAGAGACCCAGTACTTC.

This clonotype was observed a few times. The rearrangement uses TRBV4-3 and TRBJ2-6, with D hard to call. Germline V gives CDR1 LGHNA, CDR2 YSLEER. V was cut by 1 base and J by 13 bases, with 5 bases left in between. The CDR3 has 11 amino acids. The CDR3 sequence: CASSQGAVLTF. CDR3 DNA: TGCGCCAGCAGCCAAGGAGCTGTCCTGACTTTC.

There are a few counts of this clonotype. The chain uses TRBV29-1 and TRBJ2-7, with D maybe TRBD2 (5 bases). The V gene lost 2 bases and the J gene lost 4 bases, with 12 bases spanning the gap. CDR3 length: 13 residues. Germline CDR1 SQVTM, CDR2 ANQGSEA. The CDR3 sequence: CSVEQNEGYEQYF. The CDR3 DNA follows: TGCAGCGTTGAACAGAACGAGGGTTACGAGCAGTACTTC.

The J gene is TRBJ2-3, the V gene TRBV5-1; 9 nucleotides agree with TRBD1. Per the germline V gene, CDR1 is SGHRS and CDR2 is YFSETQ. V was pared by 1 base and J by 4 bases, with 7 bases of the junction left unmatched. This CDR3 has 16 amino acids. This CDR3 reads CASSLYGQGYSDTQYF. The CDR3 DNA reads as TGCGCCAGCAGCTTGTACGGACAGGGGTATTCAGATACGCAGTATTTT.

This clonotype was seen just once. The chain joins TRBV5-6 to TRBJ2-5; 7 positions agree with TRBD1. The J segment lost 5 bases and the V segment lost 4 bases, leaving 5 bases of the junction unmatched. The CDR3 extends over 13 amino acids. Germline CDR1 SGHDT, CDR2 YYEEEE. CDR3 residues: CASSVTGWETQYF. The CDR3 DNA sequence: TGTGCCAGCAGCGTGACAGGGTGGGAGACCCAGTACTTC.

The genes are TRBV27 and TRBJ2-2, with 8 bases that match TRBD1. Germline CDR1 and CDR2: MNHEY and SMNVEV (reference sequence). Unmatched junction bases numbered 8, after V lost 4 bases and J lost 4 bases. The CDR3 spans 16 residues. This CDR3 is CASSWETGDPTGELFF. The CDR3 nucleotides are TGTGCCAGCAGTTGGGAGACAGGGGATCCCACCGGGGAGCTGTTTTTT.

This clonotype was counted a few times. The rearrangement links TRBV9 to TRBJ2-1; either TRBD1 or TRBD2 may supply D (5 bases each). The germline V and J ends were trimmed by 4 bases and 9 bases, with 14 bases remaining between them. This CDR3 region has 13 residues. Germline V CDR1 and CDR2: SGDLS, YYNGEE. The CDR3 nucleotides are TGTGCCAGCAGCCCCGAGGGGACCCCTGAGCAGTTCTTC. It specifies CASSPEGTPEQFF.